A selection of T cell receptor beta chains follows, all from one sample in a study of T cell responses to AZD1222 COVID-19 vaccine. Clones were sequenced by immunoSEQ multiplex PCR, and TCRdb holds only the in-frame ones, with some missing. The sample consists of 84,000 or so clones, under 95% of them appearing once. The specimen was peripheral blood, collected on day 0 of MenACWY control vaccination. The receptors derive from an adult in good health. CDR3s include the opening cysteine and the closing phenylalanine or tryptophan. A D gene is named only where the DNA matches it firmly. The listing skips clone size in some rows; elsewhere it reads once, few, many or a size class.

clone_size	v_call	d_call	j_call	cdr3_nt	cdr3_aa
NA	TRBV7-2	NA	TRBJ2-7	TGTGCCAGCAGCGTCAGCGTTTCAACCTACGAGCAGTACTTC	CASSVSVSTYEQYF
once	TRBV7-2	NA	TRBJ1-2	TGTGCCAGCAGCTTAGAAGGGGTCGCTGGCTACACCTTC	CASSLEGVAGYTF
NA	TRBV28	NA	TRBJ1-1	TGTGCCAGCAGTCCCTCAGGGAGCACTGAAGCTTTCTTT	CASSPSGSTEAFF
NA	TRBV12-3/TRBV12-4	NA	TRBJ2-7	TGTGCCAGCAGGTCAGCGGGCTACGAGCAGTACTTC	CASRSAGYEQYF
NA	TRBV19	NA	TRBJ1-1	TGTGCCAGTAGGGCCCTAGATCCACCCACTGAAGCTTTCTTT	CASRALDPPTEAFF
NA	TRBV6-1	NA	TRBJ2-1	TGTGCCAGCAGTGAATCGGTGGGAACCTACAATGAGCAGTTCTTC	CASSESVGTYNEQFF
NA	TRBV25-1	NA	TRBJ2-7	TGTGCCAGCAGTTTCACGACAGCCTATAACGAGCAGTACTTC	CASSFTTAYNEQYF
NA	TRBV6-5	TRBD2	TRBJ2-7	TGTGCCAGCAGTTACGGCGGGAGTCGAGGCGAGCAGTACTTC	CASSYGGSRGEQYF
NA	TRBV19	NA	TRBJ1-3	TGTGCCAGTAGTTTGAAGATATCCTCTGGAAACACCATATATTTT	CASSLKISSGNTIYF
NA	TRBV4-1	NA	TRBJ2-5	TGCGCCAGCAGCCGAGAGAGCGTGGAGACCCAGTACTTC	CASSRESVETQYF
NA	TRBV2	TRBD1	TRBJ2-1	TGTGCCAGCAGTTTGCAGACAGGGAAATTTGGTGAGCAGTTCTTC	CASSLQTGKFGEQFF
NA	TRBV19	NA	TRBJ2-7	TGTGCCAGTAGTCCGAGGGTCCCCCAGCGCGAGCAGTACTTC	CASSPRVPQREQYF
NA	TRBV29-1	TRBD1	TRBJ2-2	TGCAGCGCTTTGGACAGGGGGCGGTCAACCGGGGAGCTGTTTTTT	CSALDRGRSTGELFF
NA	TRBV3-1/TRBV3-2	TRBD1	TRBJ1-2	TGTGCCAGCAGCCGAGGACAGGGCGATGGCTACACCTTC	CASSRGQGDGYTF
once	TRBV2	NA	TRBJ1-5	TGTGCCAGCAGTCAACAGGGTGGCAATCAGCCCCAGCATTTT	CASSQQGGNQPQHF
NA	TRBV11-2	NA	TRBJ2-7	TGTGCCAGCAGCTTAGGGACGGCCTACGAGCAGTACTTC	CASSLGTAYEQYF